This T cell receptor (beta chain) was documented in a study of blood T cell repertoires in COVID-19. Study context: Nucleic acid was either cDNA or gDNA, and it came from T cells, B-cell-depleted T cells, or PBMCs.

Only in-frame clones appear in the TCRdb table, and some are missing; sequencing was by immunoSEQ multiplex PCR. The sample lists under 300,000 clones, approximately 90% seen once, with roughly 2% in the top ten. The CDR3 length is 15 residues. Trimming took 3 bases from V and 1 from J, leaving 13 bases between them. Germline CDR1 is SGHRS and CDR2 is YFSETQ. This study enrolled people aged 18 to 89 from around 26 US geographic areas. Participant reports of clinical history set cohort assignment. V gene TRBV5-1 combines with J gene TRBJ1-2, with D tentatively TRBD1 (6 bases). The sequence came from a woman aged 40 to 55 with acute COVID-19. Specimen: PBMCs or T cells enriched from blood (not recorded which). CDR3: CASSYTGTFNYGYTF. CDR3 DNA sequence: TGCGCCAGCAGCTATACCGGGACATTTAACTATGGCTACACCTTC.